This T cell receptor beta chain was observed in a study of CD4+ T cells in melanoma. Some clones are missing from TCRdb's copy, which holds only in-frame ones; the method was immunoSEQ multiplex PCR. This sample has just over 14,000 clones; 60% to 70% occur once, and the top ten carry less than 20%. The CDR3 has 14 residues. J gave up 7 bases and V 5 bases, and 5 bases lay outside the gene matches. Germline V gene sequence: CDR1 SEHNR, CDR2 FQNEAQ (reference sequence). This sequence joins TRBV7-9 and TRBJ1-2; TRBD1 matches 12 bases. The sequencing input was cells from a culture (not recorded whether cultured in vitro). The clonotype comes from a human donor with melanoma. The CDR3 is CASSPGQGALGYTF. The CDR3 region has the DNA TGTGCCAGCAGCCCGGGACAGGGGGCGCTTGGCTACACCTTC. Looking up the rest from reference TRBV7-9 and TRBJ1-2 gives the full variable domain: DTGVSQNPRHKITKRGQNVTFRCDPISEHNRLYWYRQTLGQGPEFLTYFQNEAQLEKSRLLSDRFSAERPKGSFSTLEIQRTEQGDSAMYLCASSPGQGALGYTFGSGTRLTVV.